A single sample gave rise to the 12 T cell receptor beta chains below, sequenced in a study of blood T cell repertoires in COVID-19. Sequencing used immunoSEQ multiplex PCR; TCRdb keeps in-frame clones, though not all of them. The data contain 150,000 to 200,000 clones, more than 75% of them seen just once; the ten biggest clones take up about 4%. Sequencing was performed on peripheral blood. The receptors here all came from a man aged 18 to 30 with active or convalescent COVID-19.

The chain uses TRBV9 and TRBJ1-3, with 7 bases matching TRBD1. The CDR3 length is 17 residues. Germline CDR1 and CDR2: SGDLS and YYNGEE. With 2 bases clipped from V and 0 bases from J, the junction kept 8 bases outside the gene matches. In DNA form, the CDR3 reads TGTGCCAGCAGCGTTGAGACAGGGAGCCACTCTGGAAACACCATATATTTT. Its protein product is CASSVETGSHSGNTIYF.

Comments on this clone: One end of the junction does not line up with germline, which may come from a read error. This chain links TRBV10-1 with TRBJ2-2; TRBD1 might be the D (5 bases). The CDR3 loop spans 16 amino acids. Germline lookup yields CDR1 WNHNN and CDR2 SYGVQD (reference sequence). CDR3 loop: CARSRPRAGKIGELFF. CDR3 DNA: TGCGCCCGCAGCCGGCCCAGGGCAGGGAAGATCGGGGAGCTGTTTTTT.

This chain links TRBV21-1 with TRBJ2-7; the tabulated D call, TRBD1, remains unverified against the DNA. TRBV21-1 is tagged as a pseudogene. This CDR3 has 14 amino acids. The CDR3 protein is CASSQRGIEYEQYV. The DNA of the CDR3 is TGTGCCAGCAGCCAAAGGGGCATCGAATACGAGCAGTACGTC.

In the case of this clone: In this CDR3 the conserved last residue, phenylalanine or tryptophan, is missing, so a read error is likely. The chain uses TRBV15 and TRBJ1-2; D gene uncertain. V lost 9 bases to trimming and J lost 0 bases, with 8 bases between them. Germline V gene data show CDR1 as LNHNV and CDR2 as YYDKDF (reference sequence). This CDR3 comprises 12 residues. The CDR3 DNA sequence: TGTGCCACATCCAGATCTAACTATGGCTACACCCTC. Its protein product is CATSRSNYGYTL.

The CDR3 is CASSFRSEETQYF. CDR3 in DNA: TGTGCCAGCAGTTTTCGGAGCGAAGAGACCCAGTACTTC. J is TRBJ2-5 and V is TRBV12-3 or TRBV12-4; D is unclear. The CDR3 extends over 13 amino acids. With 3 bases removed from V and 3 bases from J, the gap between germline ends came to 8 bases.

This sequence joins TRBV3-1 (or the pseudogene TRBV3-2) and TRBJ2-1, with 7 bases lining up with TRBD2. This CDR3 comprises 16 residues. V dropped 1 base and J dropped 6; count of bases not matched to a gene: 9. Germline V lookup: CDR1 LGHDT, CDR2 YNNKEL (reference sequence). The CDR3 reads CASSQGVGRGRNEQFF. As DNA, the CDR3 is TGTGCCAGCAGCCAAGGGGTAGGGAGGGGCCGCAATGAGCAGTTCTTC.

CDR3 DNA: TGTGCCAGCAGCCAAGCCGGTTACTACACTGAAGCTTTCTTT. This codes for CASSQAGYYTEAFF. The chain carries TRBV14 and TRBJ1-1; D is unresolved. V was trimmed by 1 base and J by 3 bases, leaving 9 bases between them. Per germline, CDR1 SGHDN and CDR2 FVKESK. This CDR3 contains 14 residues.

The chain couples TRBV3-1 (or the pseudogene TRBV3-2) to TRBJ2-1; D gene ambiguous. CDR3 length equals 12 residues. V dropped 1 base and J dropped 9 bases, with 7 bases sitting between them. In germline, CDR1 is LGHDT, CDR2 YNNKEL (reference sequence). CDR3 loop: CASSQVLFEQFF. The CDR3, as DNA: TGTGCCAGCAGCCAAGTTCTATTTGAGCAGTTCTTC.

The J gene is TRBJ2-4, the V gene TRBV28; D is unclear. V lost 6 bases and J 0 bases, leaving 9 bases between the germline ends. This CDR3 contains 14 residues. The germline CDR1 and CDR2 sequences are MDHEN and SYDVKM. The CDR3 protein is CASSPVLAKNIQYF. CDR3 nucleotides: TGTGCCAGCAGCCCTGTCTTAGCCAAAAACATTCAGTACTTC.

The chain recombines TRBV10-3 with TRBJ2-7; D possibly corresponds to TRBD1 (6 bases). CDR3 size: 14 residues. Germline loops: CDR1 ENHRY, CDR2 SYGVKD. The V gene lost 3 bases and the J gene lost 5 bases, with 14 bases spanning the gap. CDR3 residues: CAISELQGIHEQYF. The CDR3 nucleotides are TGTGCCATCAGTGAACTCCAGGGGATCCACGAGCAGTACTTC.

A few counts support this clone. V and J are TRBV9 and TRBJ2-5, with 14 bases aligning to TRBD2. Germline CDR1 SGDLS, CDR2 YYNGEE. The CDR3 is 17 residues long. With V trimmed by 2 bases and J by 4 bases, 7 bases remained unmatched. CDR3 loop: CASSVGTSGGWIETQYF. Here the CDR3 DNA reads TGTGCCAGCAGCGTGGGGACTAGCGGGGGATGGATAGAGACCCAGTACTTC. The variable domain in full, with the rest retrieved from reference TRBV9 and TRBJ2-5, is DSGVTQTPKHLITATGQRVTLRCSPRSGDLSVYWYQQSLDQGLQFLIQYYNGEERAKGNILERFSAQQFPDLHSELNLSSLELGDSALYFCASSVGTSGGWIETQYFGPGTRLLVL.

V usage is TRBV28 and J usage is TRBJ1-2; D not resolved. Germline-derived CDR1 and CDR2 are MDHEN and SYDVKM. There are 15 residues in the CDR3. Trimming removed 2 bases from V and 6 bases from J, with 16 bases in between. CDR3 bases: TGTGCCAGCAGTTTAGGTGGGGAGCGGGTTAATGGCTACACCTTC. Translation gives CASSLGGERVNGYTF.